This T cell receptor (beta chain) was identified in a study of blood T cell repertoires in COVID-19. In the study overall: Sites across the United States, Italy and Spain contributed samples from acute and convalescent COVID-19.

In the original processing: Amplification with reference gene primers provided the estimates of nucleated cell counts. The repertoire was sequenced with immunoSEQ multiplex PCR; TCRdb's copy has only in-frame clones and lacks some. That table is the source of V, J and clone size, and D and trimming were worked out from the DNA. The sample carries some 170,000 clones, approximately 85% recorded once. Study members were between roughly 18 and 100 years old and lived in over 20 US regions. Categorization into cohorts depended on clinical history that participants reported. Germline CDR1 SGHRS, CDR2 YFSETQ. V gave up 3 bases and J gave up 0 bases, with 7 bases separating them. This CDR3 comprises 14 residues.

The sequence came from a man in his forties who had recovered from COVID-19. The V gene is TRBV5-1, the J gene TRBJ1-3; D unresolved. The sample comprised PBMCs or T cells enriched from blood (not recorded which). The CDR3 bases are TGCGCCAGCAGCTCCGGGTCCTCTGGAAACACCATATATTTT. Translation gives CASSSGSSGNTIYF. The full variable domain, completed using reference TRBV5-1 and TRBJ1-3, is KAGVTQTPRYLIKTRGQQVTLSCSPISGHRSVSWYQQTPGQGLQFLFEYFSETQRNKGNFPGRFSGRQFSNSRSEMNVSTLELGDSALYLCASSSGSSGNTIYFGEGSWLTVV.